This T cell receptor (beta chain) derives from a study of control samples from healthy donors and cancer patients. Clones were read by immunoSEQ multiplex PCR, and TCRdb kept only the in-frame ones, dropping some. This table has 90,000 to 150,000 clones, more than 80% appearing once. Sequencing used blood. This TCR was sampled from a man aged 45-65 years in good health.

The CDR3 is CASSELPGQGVDGYTF. CDR3 in DNA: TGTGCCAGCAGTGAACTTCCGGGACAGGGGGTCGATGGCTACACCTTC. This chain joins TRBV6-4 and TRBJ1-2, with TRBD1 matching over 11 bases. The CDR3 contains 16 residues. V dropped 3 bases and J dropped 6; count of bases not matched to a gene: 9. CDR1 is MRHNA and CDR2 is SNTAGT in the germline V gene.